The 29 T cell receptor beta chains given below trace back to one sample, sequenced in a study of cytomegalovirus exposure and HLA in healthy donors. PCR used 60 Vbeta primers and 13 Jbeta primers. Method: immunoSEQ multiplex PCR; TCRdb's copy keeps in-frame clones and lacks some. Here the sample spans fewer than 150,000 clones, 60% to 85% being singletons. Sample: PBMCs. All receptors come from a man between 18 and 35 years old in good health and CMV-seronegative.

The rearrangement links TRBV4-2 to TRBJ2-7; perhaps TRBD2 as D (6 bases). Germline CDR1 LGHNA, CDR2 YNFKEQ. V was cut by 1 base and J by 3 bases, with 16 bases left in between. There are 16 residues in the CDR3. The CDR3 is CASSQAGGIVLYEQYF. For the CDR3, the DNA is TGTGCCAGCAGCCAAGCCGGCGGGATCGTACTCTACGAGCAGTACTTC.

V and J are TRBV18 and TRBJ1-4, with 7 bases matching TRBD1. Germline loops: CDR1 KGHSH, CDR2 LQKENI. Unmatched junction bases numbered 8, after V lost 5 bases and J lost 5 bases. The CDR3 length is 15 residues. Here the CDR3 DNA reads TGTGCCAGCTCAAGCGACAGGGCCGAGAATGAAAAACTGTTTTTT. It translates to CASSSDRAENEKLFF.

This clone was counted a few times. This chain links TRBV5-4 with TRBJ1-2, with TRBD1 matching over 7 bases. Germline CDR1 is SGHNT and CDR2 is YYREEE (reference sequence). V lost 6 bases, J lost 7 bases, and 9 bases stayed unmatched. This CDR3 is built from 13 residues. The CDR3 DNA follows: TGTGCCAGCATCCCCAAGGGGGCCTCTGGCTACACCTTC. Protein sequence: CASIPKGASGYTF.

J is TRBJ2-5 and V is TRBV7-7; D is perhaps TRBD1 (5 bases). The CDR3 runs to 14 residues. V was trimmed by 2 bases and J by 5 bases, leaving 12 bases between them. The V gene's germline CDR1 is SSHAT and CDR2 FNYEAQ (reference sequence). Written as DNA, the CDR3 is TGTGCCAGCAGCTTACAGGGCGTGAGGGAGACCCAGTACTTC. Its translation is CASSLQGVRETQYF.

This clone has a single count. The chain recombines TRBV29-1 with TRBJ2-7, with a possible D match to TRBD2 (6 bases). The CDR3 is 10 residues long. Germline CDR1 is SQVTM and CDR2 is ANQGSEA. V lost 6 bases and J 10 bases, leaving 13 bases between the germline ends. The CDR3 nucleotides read TGCAGCGTGGCCGGGACTTACCAGTACTTC. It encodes CSVAGTYQYF.

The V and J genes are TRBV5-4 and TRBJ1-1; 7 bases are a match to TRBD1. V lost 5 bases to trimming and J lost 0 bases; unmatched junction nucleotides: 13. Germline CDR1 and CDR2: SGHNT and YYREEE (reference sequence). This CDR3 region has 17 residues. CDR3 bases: TGTGCCAGCAGTACCATGCAGCCGGGACAGATGAACACTGAAGCTTTCTTT. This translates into CASSTMQPGQMNTEAFF.

The CDR3 nucleotides read TGTGCCAGTAGCAGGGTGTCCTACAATGAGCAGTTCTTC. It encodes CASSRVSYNEQFF. This chain uses TRBV19 with TRBJ2-1, with a tentative D call TRBD1 (5 bases). Germline CDR1 reads LNHDA; CDR2 reads SQIVND (reference sequence). Trimming stripped 6 bases from V and 1 base from J, with 7 bases between. The CDR3 runs to 13 residues.

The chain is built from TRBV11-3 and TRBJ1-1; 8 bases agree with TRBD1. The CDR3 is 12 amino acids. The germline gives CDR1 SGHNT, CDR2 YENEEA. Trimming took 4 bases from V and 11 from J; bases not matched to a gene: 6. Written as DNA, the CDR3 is TGTGCCAGCAGCTCCCAGGGGGCGGGGGCTTTCTTT. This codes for CASSSQGAGAFF. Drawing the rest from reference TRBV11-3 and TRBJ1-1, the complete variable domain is EAGVVQSPRYKIIEKKQPVAFWCNPISGHNTLYWYLQNLGQGPELLIRYENEEAVDDSQLPKDRFSAERLKGVDSTLKIQPAELGDSAVYLCASSSQGAGAFFGQGTRLTVV.

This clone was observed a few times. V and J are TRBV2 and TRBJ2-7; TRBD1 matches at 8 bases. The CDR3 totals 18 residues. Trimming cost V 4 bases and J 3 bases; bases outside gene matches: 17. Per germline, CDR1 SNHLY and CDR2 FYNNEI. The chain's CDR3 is CASSVFRGADRASYEQYF. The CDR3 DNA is TGTGCCAGCAGTGTATTTAGGGGGGCGGACAGGGCAAGCTACGAGCAGTACTTC.

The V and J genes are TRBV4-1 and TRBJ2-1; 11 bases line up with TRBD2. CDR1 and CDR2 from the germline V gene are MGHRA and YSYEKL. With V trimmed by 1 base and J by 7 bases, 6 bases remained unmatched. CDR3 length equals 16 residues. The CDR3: CASSQVLAGAVNEQFF. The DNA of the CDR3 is TGCGCCAGCAGCCAAGTACTAGCGGGAGCTGTGAATGAGCAGTTCTTC.

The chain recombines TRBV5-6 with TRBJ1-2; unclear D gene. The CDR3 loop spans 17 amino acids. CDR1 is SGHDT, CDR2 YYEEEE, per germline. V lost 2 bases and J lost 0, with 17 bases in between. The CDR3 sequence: CASSFGGHTRTNYGYTF. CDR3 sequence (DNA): TGTGCCAGCAGCTTTGGAGGGCACACCCGAACTAACTATGGCTACACCTTC.

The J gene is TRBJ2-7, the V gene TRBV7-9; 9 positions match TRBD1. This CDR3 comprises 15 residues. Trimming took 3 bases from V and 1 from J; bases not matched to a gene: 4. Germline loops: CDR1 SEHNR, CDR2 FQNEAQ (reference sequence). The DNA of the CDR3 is TGTGCCAGCAGCTTCAGGGACAGGGTGTCCTACGAGCAGTACTTC. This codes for CASSFRDRVSYEQYF.

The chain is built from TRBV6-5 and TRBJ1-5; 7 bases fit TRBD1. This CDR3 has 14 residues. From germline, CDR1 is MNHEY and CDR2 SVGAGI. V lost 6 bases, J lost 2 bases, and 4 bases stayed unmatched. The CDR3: CASRPDRGNQPQHF. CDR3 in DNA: TGTGCCAGCAGGCCTGACAGGGGCAATCAGCCCCAGCATTTT.

The CDR3 loop reads CASSSRGQGGTEAFF. In nucleotides, the CDR3 is TGTGCCAGCAGCTCCCGAGGACAGGGGGGGACTGAAGCTTTCTTT. This sequence joins TRBV11-2 and TRBJ1-1; the match to TRBD1 covers 10 bases. The CDR3 extends over 15 amino acids. In germline, CDR1 is SGHAT, CDR2 FQNNGV. Trimming removed 4 bases from V and 5 bases from J; junction bases left unmatched: 7.

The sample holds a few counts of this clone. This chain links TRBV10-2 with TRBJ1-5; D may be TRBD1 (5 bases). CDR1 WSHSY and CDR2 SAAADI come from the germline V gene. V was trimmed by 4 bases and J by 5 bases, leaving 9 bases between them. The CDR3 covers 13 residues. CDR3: CASSVNRYQPQHF. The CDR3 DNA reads TGCGCCAGCAGTGTCAACAGGTATCAGCCCCAGCATTTT.

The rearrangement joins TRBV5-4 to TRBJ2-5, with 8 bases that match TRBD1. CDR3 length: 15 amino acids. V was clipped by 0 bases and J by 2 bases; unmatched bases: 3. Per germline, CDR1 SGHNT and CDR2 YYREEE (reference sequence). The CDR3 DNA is TGTGCCAGCAGCTTGGAGGGACAGGCTCAAGAGACCCAGTACTTC. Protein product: CASSLEGQAQETQYF.

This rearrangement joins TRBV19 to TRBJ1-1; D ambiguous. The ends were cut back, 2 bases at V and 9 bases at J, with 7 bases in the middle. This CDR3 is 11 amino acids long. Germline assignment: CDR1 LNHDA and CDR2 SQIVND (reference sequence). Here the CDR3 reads CASSIRGQAFF. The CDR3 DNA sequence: TGTGCCAGTAGTATACGGGGTCAAGCTTTCTTT.

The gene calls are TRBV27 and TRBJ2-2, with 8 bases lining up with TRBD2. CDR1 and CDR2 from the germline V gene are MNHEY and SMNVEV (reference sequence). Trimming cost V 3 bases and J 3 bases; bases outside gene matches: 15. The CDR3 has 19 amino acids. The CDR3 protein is CASSFPGVSSGKHTGELFF. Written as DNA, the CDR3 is TGTGCCAGCAGTTTCCCCGGTGTCAGTAGCGGGAAACACACCGGGGAGCTGTTTTTT.

Here the CDR3 reads CASSYLRRNTGELFF. DNA of the CDR3: TGTGCCAGCAGTTACCTCCGGAGGAACACCGGGGAGCTGTTTTTT. The chain couples TRBV6-5 to TRBJ2-2; no reliable D call. The ends were cut back, 2 bases at V and 1 base at J, with 8 bases in the middle. CDR1 and CDR2 from the germline V gene are MNHEY and SVGAGI. This CDR3 has 15 residues.

Here the CDR3 reads CASSPVTGGTSGSTKQFF. The CDR3 nucleotides read TGCGCCAGCAGCCCAGTTACCGGTGGGACTAGCGGGAGCACAAAGCAGTTCTTC. The chain links TRBV4-1 to TRBJ2-1; 14 nucleotides line up with TRBD2. Looked up from germline, CDR1 is MGHRA and CDR2 is YSYEKL. Trimming removed 4 bases from V and 11 bases from J; junction bases left unmatched: 16. The CDR3 is 18 amino acids.

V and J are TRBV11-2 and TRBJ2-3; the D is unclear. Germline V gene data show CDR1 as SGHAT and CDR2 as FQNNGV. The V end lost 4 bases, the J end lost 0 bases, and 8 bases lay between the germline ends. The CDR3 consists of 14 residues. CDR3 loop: CASSSRLSTDTQYF. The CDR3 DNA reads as TGTGCCAGCAGCTCCCGACTGAGCACAGATACGCAGTATTTT.

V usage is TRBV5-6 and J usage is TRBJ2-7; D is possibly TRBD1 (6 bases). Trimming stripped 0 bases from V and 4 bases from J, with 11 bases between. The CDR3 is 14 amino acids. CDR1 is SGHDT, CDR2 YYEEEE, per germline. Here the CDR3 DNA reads TGTGCCAGCAGCTTGGGACAGGCAAGTTACGAGCAGTACTTC. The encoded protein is CASSLGQASYEQYF.

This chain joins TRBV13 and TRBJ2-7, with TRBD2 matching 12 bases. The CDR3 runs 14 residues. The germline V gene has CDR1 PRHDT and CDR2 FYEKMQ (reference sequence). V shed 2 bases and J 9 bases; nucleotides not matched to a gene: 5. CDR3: CASSLRLAGAVQYF. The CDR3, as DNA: TGTGCCAGCAGCTTAAGACTAGCGGGAGCAGTGCAGTACTTC.

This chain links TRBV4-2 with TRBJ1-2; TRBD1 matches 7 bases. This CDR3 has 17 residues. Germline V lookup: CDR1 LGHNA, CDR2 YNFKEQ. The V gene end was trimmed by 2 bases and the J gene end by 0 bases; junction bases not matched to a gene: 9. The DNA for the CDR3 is TGTGCCAGCAGCCAACCTCCAGGGGGAAGAGCTAACTATGGCTACACCTTC. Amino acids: CASSQPPGGRANYGYTF.

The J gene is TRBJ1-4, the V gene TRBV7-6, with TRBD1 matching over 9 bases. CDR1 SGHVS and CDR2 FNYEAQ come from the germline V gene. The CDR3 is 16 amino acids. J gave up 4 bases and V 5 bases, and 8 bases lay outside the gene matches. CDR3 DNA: TGTGCCAGCAGCCCGGGACAGGGTGTGGGTAATGAAAAACTGTTTTTT. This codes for CASSPGQGVGNEKLFF. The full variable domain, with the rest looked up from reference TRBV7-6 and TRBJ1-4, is GAGVSQSPRYKVTKRGQDVALRCDPISGHVSLYWYRQALGQGPEFLTYFNYEAQQDKSGLPNDRFSAERPEGSISTLTIQRTEQRDSAMYRCASSPGQGVGNEKLFFGSGTQLSVL.

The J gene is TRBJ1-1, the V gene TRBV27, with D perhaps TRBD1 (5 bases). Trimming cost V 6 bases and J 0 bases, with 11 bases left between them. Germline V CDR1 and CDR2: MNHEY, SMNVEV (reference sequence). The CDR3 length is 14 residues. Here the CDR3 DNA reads TGTGCCAGCAGCCCAGTAGGGGTGAACACTGAAGCTTTCTTT. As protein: CASSPVGVNTEAFF.

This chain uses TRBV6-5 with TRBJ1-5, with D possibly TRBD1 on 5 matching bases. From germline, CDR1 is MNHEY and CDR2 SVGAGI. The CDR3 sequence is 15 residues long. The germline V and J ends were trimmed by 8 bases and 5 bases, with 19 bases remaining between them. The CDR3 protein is CASSLGPRADQPQHF. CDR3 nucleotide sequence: TGTGCCAGCTCATTGGGTCCCAGGGCCGATCAGCCCCAGCATTTT.

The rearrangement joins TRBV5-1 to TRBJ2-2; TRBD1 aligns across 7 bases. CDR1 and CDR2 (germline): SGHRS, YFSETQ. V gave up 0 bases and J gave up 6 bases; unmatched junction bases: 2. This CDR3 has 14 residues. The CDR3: CASSLDRGAGELFF. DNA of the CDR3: TGCGCCAGCAGCTTGGACAGGGGAGCCGGGGAGCTGTTTTTT.

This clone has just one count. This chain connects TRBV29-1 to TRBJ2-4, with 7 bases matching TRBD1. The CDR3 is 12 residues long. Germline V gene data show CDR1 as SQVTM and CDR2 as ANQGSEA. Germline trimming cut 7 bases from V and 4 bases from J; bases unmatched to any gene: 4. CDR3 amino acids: CSAKTGKNIQYF. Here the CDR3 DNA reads TGCAGCGCAAAGACAGGGAAAAACATTCAGTACTTC.